This TCR beta chain was observed in a study of cytomegalovirus exposure and HLA in healthy donors. Whole-study context: Counted in an early data release were approximately 85 million unique TCRs from HLA-typed donors.

The CDR3 spans 11 residues. Trimming took off 4 bases at V and 5 bases at J, with 2 bases between the two ends. Per the germline V gene, CDR1 is SGHTA and CDR2 is FQGTGA. Of note for this clone: Its antigen is unknown.

Amplification used 60 Vbeta primers and 13 Jbeta primers. Some clones are missing from TCRdb's copy, which holds only in-frame ones; the method was immunoSEQ multiplex PCR. The repertoire includes around 68,000 clones, approximately 81% of them detected once, and roughly 7.4% sits in the top ten. Study-wide results and caveats: From TCR beta sequences, most subjects' HLA-A and HLA-B alleles were reportedly predicted accurately.

The material sequenced was PBMCs. This receptor was identified in a woman aged 30 to 39 in good health and CMV-seropositive. The chain recombines TRBV7-3 with TRBJ2-2; D uncertain. CDR3 in DNA: TGTGCCAGCAGCTCGACCGGGGAGCTGTTTTTT. Translating it yields CASSSTGELFF.